This TCR beta chain is from a study of T cell responses to AZD1222 COVID-19 vaccine. Overall study findings and caveats: Repertoires were obtained solely post-peak T cell response. Close to half of spike-specific TCRs reportedly recognize unmutated variant regions. Just a handful of people given AZD1222 tested seropositive at baseline.

Sequencing was performed with immunoSEQ multiplex PCR; in TCRdb, only in-frame clones are kept and a portion is missing. The sample carries 65,000 to 90,000 clones, 87% recorded once. As concerns this clone: Its matching antigen is unknown.

The V and J ends lost 0 bases and 6 bases respectively, with 12 bases between them. The CDR3 has 15 residues. Germline V gene data show CDR1 as SGHDT and CDR2 as YYEEEE. The TCR comes from an adult who received the AZD1222 COVID-19 vaccine. The sequencing used peripheral blood, collected 28 days after the second AZD1222 dose. The rearrangement uses TRBV5-6 and TRBJ2-2; D is unclear. CDR3 sequence: CASSLGLYQAGELFF. In DNA form, the CDR3 reads TGTGCCAGCAGCTTGGGACTCTACCAGGCCGGGGAGCTGTTTTTT.